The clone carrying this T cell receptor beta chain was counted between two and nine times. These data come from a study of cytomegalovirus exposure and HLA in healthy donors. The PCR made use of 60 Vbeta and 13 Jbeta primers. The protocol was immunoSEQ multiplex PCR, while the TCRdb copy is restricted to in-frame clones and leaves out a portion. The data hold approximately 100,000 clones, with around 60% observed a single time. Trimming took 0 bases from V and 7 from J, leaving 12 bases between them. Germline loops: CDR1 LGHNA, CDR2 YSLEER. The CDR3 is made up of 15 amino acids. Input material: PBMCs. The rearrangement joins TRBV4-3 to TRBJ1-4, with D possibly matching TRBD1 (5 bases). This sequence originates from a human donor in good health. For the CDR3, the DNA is TGCGCCAGCAGCCAAGATCGGGGGAGGGCTGAAAAACTGTTTTTT. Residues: CASSQDRGRAEKLFF.